This TCR beta chain was captured by sequencing in a study of cytomegalovirus exposure and HLA in healthy donors. Study outcomes and limitations: Researchers reported in a later analysis that a missense DCLRE1C variant was tied to TCR beta V- and J-gene trimming. The study labeled 180 or so TCR beta chains cytomegalovirus-associated.

The PCR ran on 60 Vbeta and 13 Jbeta primers. Per the original methods: Later analysis identified some 80 million unique TCR beta chains, 9 million to 13 million shared. Measured with immunoSEQ multiplex PCR; TCRdb has only the in-frame clones, and not every one. V and J calls and clone size come straight from that table; D and trimming were deduced from the DNA. The sample has about 160,000 clones, around 85% seen once. In the case of this clone: Its antigen is undetermined.

The CDR3 is 15 residues long. V was clipped by 2 bases and J by 6 bases, with 17 bases between them. From germline, CDR1 is SGHVS and CDR2 FQNEAQ. This TCR derives from a boy aged 2 to 10 in good health and CMV-seronegative. Source material: PBMCs. V is TRBV7-8 and J is TRBJ2-7; D uncertain. CDR3 in amino acids: CASSLLPLPFGEQYF. In nucleotides, the CDR3 is TGTGCCAGCAGCTTACTCCCCCTCCCGTTCGGCGAGCAGTACTTC.